These 19 T cell receptor beta chains were sequenced from one sample in a study of beta chain features in type 1 diabetes. General study results and limits: Moderate yet significant TCRB CDR3 shortening was seen in Type 1 diabetes patients in all four CD4+ subsets.

These receptors' targets are unknown. Reverse transcription of all isolated RNA meant that expressed TCRB transcripts were sequenced. The protocol was immunoSEQ multiplex PCR, while the TCRdb copy is restricted to in-frame clones and leaves out a portion. The sample lists 630,000 or so clones; roughly an eighth were seen once. Source material: naive CD4+ T cells from blood. All receptors come from a man aged 18 to 29 with type 1 diabetes.

As regards this clone: Additional DNA sequences in this sample encode the identical CDR3. This chain uses TRBV30 with TRBJ2-5; D unclear. CDR1 GTSNPN and CDR2 SVGIG come from the germline V gene (reference sequence). CDR3 length equals 13 residues. Trimming took 1 base from V and 1 from J, leaving 7 bases between them. As DNA, the CDR3 is TGTGCCTGGAGTGGGGGTTTCCAAGAGACCCAGTACTTC. Translated, it gives CAWSGGFQETQYF.

A few counts support this clone. The chain recombines TRBV5-6 with TRBJ2-7; the match to TRBD1 covers 7 bases. This CDR3 contains 14 residues. V lost 4 bases to trimming and J lost 6 bases; unmatched junction nucleotides: 10. CDR1 is SGHDT, CDR2 YYEEEE, per germline. The DNA for the CDR3 is TGTGCCAGCAGCCTCCGGACAGGAATGGGCGAGCAGTACTTC. This encodes CASSLRTGMGEQYF. Full variable domain (rest looked up from reference TRBV5-6 and TRBJ2-7): DAGVTQSPTHLIKTRGQQVTLRCSPKSGHDTVSWYQQALGQGPQFIFQYYEEEERQRGNFPDRFSGHQFPNYSSELNVNALLLGDSALYLCASSLRTGMGEQYFGPGTRLTVT.

V and J are TRBV5-1 and TRBJ1-1, with D maybe TRBD1 (5 bases). Germline CDR1 reads SGHRS; CDR2 reads YFSETQ. The CDR3 is 14 residues long. V was shortened by 5 bases and J by 0 bases, with 11 bases between the two germline ends. This chain's CDR3 is CASSFQGLNTEAFF. Written as DNA, the CDR3 is TGCGCCAGCAGTTTCCAGGGACTGAACACTGAAGCTTTCTTT.

This clone has ten or more counts. The chain joins TRBV7-9 to TRBJ2-6; D possibly corresponds to TRBD2 (5 bases). The CDR3 has 14 residues. Trimming stripped 0 bases from V and 11 bases from J, with 11 bases between. Germline CDR1 reads SEHNR; CDR2 reads FQNEAQ (reference sequence). The CDR3 loop is CASSLAAAPDVLTF. The CDR3 DNA sequence: TGTGCCAGCAGCTTAGCAGCGGCTCCGGACGTCCTGACTTTC.

The chain uses TRBV9 and TRBJ1-2, with D hard to call. V was pared by 0 bases and J by 4 bases, with 10 bases between. The CDR3 contains 14 residues. Per germline, CDR1 SGDLS and CDR2 YYNGEE. The CDR3, as DNA: TGTGCCAGCAGCGTAGGGTACGGAACCTATGGCTACACCTTC. Encoded protein: CASSVGYGTYGYTF.

The chain uses TRBV30 and TRBJ2-7; possibly TRBD2 for D (5 bases). This CDR3 is 13 amino acids long. Germline CDR1 GTSNPN, CDR2 SVGIG (reference sequence). V was shortened by 2 bases and J by 9 bases, with 17 bases between the two germline ends. The chain's CDR3 is CAWSFSGVVGQYF. Here the CDR3 DNA reads TGTGCCTGGAGTTTCTCCGGGGTCGTAGGGCAGTACTTC.

This clone appeared a few times. The chain uses TRBV6-6 and TRBJ2-6; D is unresolved. CDR3 length: 15 residues. Trimming left V 2 bases short and J 1 base short, with 6 bases between. Germline CDR1 reads MNHNY; CDR2 reads SVGAGI (reference sequence). The CDR3 DNA sequence: TGTGCCAGCAGTTACCAAGGGTCTGGGGCCAACGTCCTGACTTTC. It translates to CASSYQGSGANVLTF.

The table lists this clone with a few counts. The same CDR3 also results from other DNA sequences found in this sample. This chain joins TRBV9 and TRBJ2-3; D is unclear. The CDR3 spans 12 residues. Trimming shortened V by 4 bases and J by 1 base, and 4 bases separated the two germline ends. Germline lookup yields CDR1 SGDLS and CDR2 YYNGEE. The DNA of the CDR3 is TGTGCCAGCAGCCCCCGCACAGATACGCAGTATTTT. Protein sequence: CASSPRTDTQYF.

This clone has more than one count but fewer than ten. V is TRBV30 and J is TRBJ2-5, with TRBD1 identical over 9 bases. The J call may not be correct, given that the DNA end is closer to TRBJ2-7. CDR3 length: 12 residues. Germline CDR1 GTSNPN, CDR2 SVGIG (reference sequence). The CDR3 region has the DNA TGTGCCTGGGGGGACAGGGCGAACGAGCAGTACTTC. It encodes CAWGDRANEQYF.

V usage is TRBV30 and J usage is TRBJ1-3; maybe TRBD1 (6 bases). Deletions cut 5 bases from V and 3 bases from J, with 14 bases between. The germline V gene has CDR1 GTSNPN and CDR2 SVGIG (reference sequence). This CDR3 has 14 residues. CDR3 DNA sequence: TGTGCCTGGGGATTACAGGGAATTGGAAACACCATATATTTT. Translating gives CAWGLQGIGNTIYF.

This chain joins TRBV7-2 and TRBJ2-7; TRBD1 agrees at 9 bases. V trimming: 1 base; J trimming: 4 bases; junction bases outside the gene matches: 5. Germline-derived CDR1 and CDR2 are SGHTA and FQGNSA. CDR3 size: 15 residues. The CDR3: CASSLVQDRGYEQYF. For the CDR3, the DNA is TGTGCCAGCAGCTTAGTCCAGGACAGGGGTTACGAGCAGTACTTC.

This chain's CDR3 is CASNNDRVGEQYF. The CDR3 DNA follows: TGTGCCAGCAATAACGACAGGGTTGGCGAGCAGTACTTC. The V and J genes are TRBV6-5 and TRBJ2-7, with 7 positions matching TRBD1. The CDR3 spans 13 residues. Germline V gene sequence: CDR1 MNHEY, CDR2 SVGAGI. V was clipped by 7 bases and J by 6 bases; unmatched bases: 9.

Only a few counts were recorded for this clone. This rearrangement joins TRBV4-3 to TRBJ1-3; unclear D gene. Looked up from germline, CDR1 is LGHNA and CDR2 is YSLEER. The CDR3 extends over 17 amino acids. V lost 2 bases and J 0 bases, leaving 14 bases between the germline ends. CDR3 coding DNA: TGCGCCAGCAGCCAAATGTTAGGCGGGAGCTCTGGAAACACCATATATTTT. The encoded protein is CASSQMLGGSSGNTIYF.

This clone was observed a few times. J is TRBJ1-5 and V is TRBV30, with D perhaps matching TRBD1 (5 bases). The CDR3 has 17 residues. V lost 1 base to trimming and J lost 0 bases, with 16 bases between them. Germline loops: CDR1 GTSNPN, CDR2 SVGIG (reference sequence). The chain's CDR3 is CAWSDWRQPYSNQPQHF. CDR3 DNA sequence: TGTGCCTGGAGTGATTGGAGACAGCCCTATAGCAATCAGCCCCAGCATTTT.

This clone was picked up a small number of times. The CDR3 nucleotides are TGTGCCACCAGGGGACCGCCAGCCGATACGCAGTATTTT. Its translation is CATRGPPADTQYF. The gene calls are TRBV15 and TRBJ2-3; D possibly uses TRBD1 or TRBD2 (5 bases each). V lost 6 bases and J 6 bases, leaving 13 bases between the germline ends. The CDR3 sequence is 13 residues long. The germline CDR1 and CDR2 sequences are LNHNV and YYDKDF (reference sequence). The entire variable domain, with the rest obtained from reference TRBV15 and TRBJ2-3, is as follows: DAMVIQNPRYQVTQFGKPVTLSCSQTLNHNVMYWYQQKSSQAPKLLFHYYDKDFNNEADTPDNFQSRRPNTSFCFLDIRSPGLGDTAMYLCATRGPPADTQYFGPGTRLTVL.

The rearrangement uses TRBV4-2 and TRBJ2-7; the D call may be TRBD1 or TRBD2 (6 bases each). Trimming took 0 bases from V and 1 from J, leaving 10 bases between them. The germline CDR1 and CDR2 sequences are LGHNA and YNFKEQ. The CDR3 runs 15 residues. CDR3 sequence: CASSQDTGASYEQYF. CDR3 DNA sequence: TGTGCCAGCAGCCAAGATACGGGGGCATCCTACGAGCAGTACTTC.

This clone was recorded a few times. J is TRBJ2-7 and V is TRBV6-6; the D gene is possibly TRBD2 (5 bases). Germline V lookup: CDR1 MNHNY, CDR2 SVGAGI (reference sequence). Between the trimmed V and J ends, which lost 8 bases and 6 bases, there was a span of 17 bases. The CDR3 is 13 residues long. The CDR3 loop is CASSERAQVEQYF. As DNA, the CDR3 is TGTGCCAGCTCCGAGAGGGCCCAGGTCGAGCAGTACTTC.

This clone was observed a few times. V usage is TRBV18 and J usage is TRBJ2-5; D unclear. Germline CDR1 is KGHSH and CDR2 is LQKENI. Deletions cut 3 bases from V and 5 bases from J, with 4 bases between. The CDR3 sequence is 11 residues long. The CDR3 region is CASSPSETQYF. CDR3 in DNA: TGTGCCAGCTCACCGTCGGAGACCCAGTACTTC.

The chain combines TRBV9 with TRBJ1-1; a weak D match, TRBD1 (5 bases). Looked up from germline, CDR1 is SGDLS and CDR2 is YYNGEE. Trimming removed 0 bases from V and 8 bases from J, with 17 bases in between. CDR3 size: 15 residues. The CDR3 nucleotides read TGTGCCAGCAGCGTAGAGGGTAGAGACAGCCTGGAAGCTTTCTTT. It specifies CASSVEGRDSLEAFF.